This T cell receptor beta chain was identified in a study of cytomegalovirus exposure and HLA in healthy donors (dated by TCRdb to between 2016 and 2019). A note on the overall study: An earlier analysis of about 560 of the donors reported approximately 260 Gb of sequence data and 95 million to 140 million unique TCR beta sequences obtained from about 180 million T cells. Donor age, sex, ethnicity and CMV serostatus were collected together with the repertoire data. In addition to the first cohort of 650 to 750 subjects, a separate validation cohort of approximately 120 different subjects was used. Typing coverage varied by locus: about 629-640 donors for A, B, C, DRB1 and DQB1; roughly 500 for DQA1; over 600 for DPA1; roughly 470 for DPB1. An early release covering approximately 600 HLA-typed donors comprised 250 to 350 gigabases of sequencing data and roughly 86 million unique TCR sequences. Among the approximately 420 genotyped donors, 75% to 90% belonged to the genetic ancestry cluster associated with self-reported Caucasian donors. Among about 400 genotyped donors of the cohort, an average of roughly 230,000 unique TCR beta nucleotide sequences was sequenced per donor, of which 15% to 20% were non-productive. To decide whether each TCR beta V gene segment behaved as functional or pseudogenic, an earlier analysis of several hundred of the donors relied on high-throughput TCR beta sequencing. In a later genetic analysis, genome-wide SNP genotypes for about three fifths of the 666 donors were used, and that subset was treated as a discovery cohort. Five DR-DQ haplotypes were handled as single units for association and clustering, since linkage in the cohort was strong. Both class I and class II loci were covered by HLA typing, at four-digit resolution. The later analysis used no new phenotypic data to find candidate immune exposures, relying instead on TCR beta sequences and their occurrence across donors. The study combined high-throughput TCR immunosequencing, statistical association of individual TCRs with disease status, and machine learning to predict cytomegalovirus infection status. The study profiled the T cell repertoires of 550 to 700 subjects by immunosequencing and related them to cytomegalovirus serostatus. The study aimed to test whether cataloging public T cell receptors could reveal signatures of past pathogen exposure. All discovery cohort repertoires had been generated on a single sequencing platform. A later analysis re-analyzed previously published TCR beta repertoires from 666 donors and added high-resolution HLA genotyping to study TCR occurrence patterns. General findings and caveats noted by the study authors: Because the 87-base-pair reads could not distinguish some IMGT-functional V segments, including TRBV6-2 and TRBV6-3, those segments were excluded. According to the authors, the approach could potentially be generalized to other disease states and immunological phenotypes. In vitro tests confirmed that three of the cytomegalovirus-associated TCR beta chains recognize cytomegalovirus antigens. An earlier analysis of 450 to 750 of the donors showed that most TCR beta V segments appeared in productive rearrangements either about 87% or about 30% of the time, which broadly matched IMGT annotations. In a later analysis, most CMV-associated TCR beta chains were found to appear HLA-restricted, with HLA associations seemingly driven largely by CMV exposure. Sequencing depth was assumed to be roughly uniform across donors in the presence/absence analyses, though that assumption may not hold. According to a later analysis, TCR association rates differed among HLA loci, with DRB1 alleles showing the most associated TCRs and HLA-C alleles showing the fewest. Over 15 rarely observed V segments, including chromosome 9 orphons, were excluded from the earlier analysis of a few hundred of the donors because counts were too low. The study gave a list of 150 to 200 TCR beta chains associated with cytomegalovirus. Several of the top co-occurrence clusters appeared to be linked to parvovirus B19, influenza, CMV and Epstein-Barr virus, according to a later analysis. Compared with the approximately 700-donor mean, donors in an Asian-associated ancestry cluster had fewer N-insertions in productive TCRs, according to a later genetic analysis. The only immune exposure information available for the cohort was CMV serostatus. In a later analysis, some 18,000 TCR beta sequences were associated with specific HLA alleles at a false discovery rate of 0.05. Linkage disequilibrium might explain the correlated functional status among segregating V segments, but an unknown experimental factor could not be excluded. When HLA alleles, especially DR and DQ, strongly co-occurred, attributing TCR associations to individual alleles was difficult. A group of highly shared sequence variants was considered likely to be a technical artifact of the sequencing pipeline. A further reported finding was that TCR beta sequences accurately predicted the HLA-A and HLA-B alleles for most subjects in the first cohort. The classifier was reported to diagnose cytomegalovirus status with high specificity and sensitivity in both the original cohort and the validation cohort. This cohort had only TCR beta chains sequenced, and the lack of alpha or paired-chain data limited which features could be detected. While some public TCRs were present in many individuals, most TCR sequences turned up only very rarely across donors. In a later analysis, HLA-associated TCR beta chains were found to be more clonally expanded and to have lower generation probabilities than equally common non-associated chains. Because some donors lacked HLA typing at each locus, the association tests relied only on the typed subset. A later genetic analysis associated a missense DCLRE1C variant with V-gene and J-gene trimming of TCR beta chains, and an independent cohort replicated the association.

The cohort was made up of 666 healthy bone marrow donors. Cohort members were all nominally healthy when sampled, although unrecorded immune exposures were likely present. The donor tested CMV seropositive, placing the donor among the roughly 270 seropositive members of the cohort. Every donor gave a peripheral blood sample, and the peripheral blood mononuclear cells from that sample were used for TCR beta sequencing. Genomic DNA extraction from the blood cell samples was performed with the Qiagen DNeasy Blood Extraction Kit. CDR1 MNHEY and CDR2 SMNVEV are derived from the germline V gene (reference sequence). V trim: 1 base; J trim: 3 bases; unmatched bases: 8. From cysteine to phenylalanine, the CDR3 is 16 amino acids long. Only CDR3 DNA is held: 48 bases, read in frame from base 1. To prepare the library, the immunoSEQ multiplex PCR assay was applied. For the multiplex PCR, a mixture combining 60 forward primers for TCR Vbeta segments and 13 reverse primers for TCR Jbeta segments was used. The CDR3 region of rearranged TCR beta genes was amplified from genomic DNA by a multiplex PCR assay. On the Illumina HiSeq System, the amplified TCR beta libraries were sequenced as 87-base-pair reads. As for how the authors treated the data: A later analysis counted about 80 million unique TCR beta chains across the roughly 700 repertoires, and 10 million to 11 million of these chains were shared by at least two donors. Raw reads were error-corrected and collapsed into unique sequences by a nearest-neighbor algorithm in which closely related sequences were merged to remove PCR and sequencing errors. CDR3 sequences were aligned to IMGT reference sequences to assign V, D and J gene segments. Each retained sequence needed at least a six-nucleotide match to both a V gene segment and a J gene segment. Rearrangements were called productive when the CDR3 lacked stop codons and stayed in frame with V and J; all others were non-productive. CDR3 was defined according to IMGT convention as the region running from the second conserved V-encoded cysteine to the conserved J-encoded phenylalanine. The earlier analysis of approximately 590 of the donors excluded any sequence lacking an unambiguous match to a single V gene segment. In an earlier analysis of approximately 550 of the donors, V segments were called functional above 56.7% productive rearrangements and were called segregating when the between-donor standard deviation exceeded 5%. To diagnose cytomegalovirus status from the catalog of TCR beta chain sequences, a statistical classification framework was built. A later analysis assigned V and J genes by comparing TCR nucleotide sequences with IMGT/GENE-DB human TR gene sequences. The TCRdist pipeline was used in a later analysis to assign CDR3 sequences and most-parsimonious VDJ recombination scenarios. In a later analysis, each TCR beta chain was defined by its CDR3 amino acid sequence together with its V-gene family, and reads without a unique V-gene family were excluded. In a later analysis, around 600 highly shared, low-generation-probability nucleotide sequences were removed to address suspected cross-contamination and a sequencing artifact. A later analysis calculated a clonal expansion index for each public chain from normalized within-repertoire ranks of inferred template counts. A later analysis computed generation probabilities with a VDJ recombination model fitted to out-of-frame rearrangements, and checked the results against IGoR. A later analysis scored TCR-TCR, TCR-HLA and TCR-CMV co-occurrence with hypergeometric tests, applying a repertoire-size bias correction to TCR pairs. False discovery rates were estimated in a later analysis by permuting HLA or CMV assignments 20 times. A later analysis grouped co-occurring TCRs with DBSCAN, adding TCRdist sequence similarity when clustering within HLA-allele-positive subsets. For co-occurrence clustering, repertoires with fewer than 30,000 or more than 120,000 public chains were excluded, along with four or five repertoires with anomalous nucleotide sharing. As stored in TCRdb, this immuneACCESS dataset retains in-frame rearrangements with V and J assigned. A fraction of the clones does not appear; measured against another copy, unresolved V genes explain less than half of the discrepancy, and the remainder lacks a known reason. That table furnishes V, J and clone size, whereas the DNA furnished D and trimming. The data table for this sample lists roughly 220,000 clones. Clones ranked in the top ten supply around 1.1% of the sample.

About this clone: Its target antigen remains unknown.

The receptor was isolated from a girl aged 2 to 10 in good health and CMV-seropositive. The rearranged chain carries TRBV27 and TRBJ2-7, and 8 bases in between align with TRBD1. Sequenced sample: PBMCs. CDR3 protein: CASSLLPSGGGYEQYF. The DNA sequence is as follows: TGTGCCAGCAGTTTATTACCCTCAGGGGGCGGCTACGAGCAGTACTTC.